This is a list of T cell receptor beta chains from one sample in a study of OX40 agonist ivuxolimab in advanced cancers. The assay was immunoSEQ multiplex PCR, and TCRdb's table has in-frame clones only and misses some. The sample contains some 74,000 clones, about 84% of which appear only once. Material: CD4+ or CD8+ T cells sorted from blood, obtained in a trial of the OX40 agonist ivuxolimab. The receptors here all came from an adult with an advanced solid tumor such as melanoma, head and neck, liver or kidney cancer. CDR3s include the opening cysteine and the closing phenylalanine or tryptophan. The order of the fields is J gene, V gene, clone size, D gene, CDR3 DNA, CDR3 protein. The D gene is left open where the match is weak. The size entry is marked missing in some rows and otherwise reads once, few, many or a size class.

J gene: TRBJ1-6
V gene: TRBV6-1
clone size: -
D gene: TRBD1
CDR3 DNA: TGTGCCAGCAGGAGGGGAAGGGACAGGGGTTCACCCCTCCACTTT
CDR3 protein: CASRRGRDRGSPLHF

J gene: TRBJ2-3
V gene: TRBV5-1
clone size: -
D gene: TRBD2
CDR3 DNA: TGCGCCAGCAGCCCGGGAGCGGGGGAGCGCACAGATACGCAGTATTTT
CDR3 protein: CASSPGAGERTDTQYF

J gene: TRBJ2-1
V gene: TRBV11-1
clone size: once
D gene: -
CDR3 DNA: TGTGCCAGCAGCCCAGTACCCCTTTACAATGAGCAGTTCTTC
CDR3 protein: CASSPVPLYNEQFF

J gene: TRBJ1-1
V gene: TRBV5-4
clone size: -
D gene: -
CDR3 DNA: TGTGCCAGCAGCATGGGACAACACACTGAAGCTTTCTTT
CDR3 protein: CASSMGQHTEAFF

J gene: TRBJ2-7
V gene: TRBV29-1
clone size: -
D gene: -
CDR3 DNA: TGCAGCGTTCGGAAGGGGACCCCTACGGAGCAGTACTTC
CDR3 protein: CSVRKGTPTEQYF

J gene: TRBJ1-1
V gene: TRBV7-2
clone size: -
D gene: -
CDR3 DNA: TGTGCCAGCAGCTTAGAGGCTGGGAGGAGCACTGAAGCTTTCTTT
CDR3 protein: CASSLEAGRSTEAFF

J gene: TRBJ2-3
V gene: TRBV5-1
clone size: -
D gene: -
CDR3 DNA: TGCGCCAGCAGCTTTTCCACGCCAGGCGATACGCAGTATTTT
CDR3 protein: CASSFSTPGDTQYF

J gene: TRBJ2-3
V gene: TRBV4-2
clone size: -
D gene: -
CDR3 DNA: TGTGCCAGCAGCCCTAAGGGGGTCACAGATACGCAGTATTTT
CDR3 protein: CASSPKGVTDTQYF

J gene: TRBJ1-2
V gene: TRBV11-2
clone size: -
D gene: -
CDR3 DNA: TGTGCCAGCAGCTTGGGATCACTCGTCGGTGGCTACACCTTC
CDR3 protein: CASSLGSLVGGYTF

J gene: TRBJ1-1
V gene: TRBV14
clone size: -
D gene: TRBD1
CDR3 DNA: TGTGCCAGCAGCCTTTCTTGGGACAGGGGAGCTTTCTTT
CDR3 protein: CASSLSWDRGAFF

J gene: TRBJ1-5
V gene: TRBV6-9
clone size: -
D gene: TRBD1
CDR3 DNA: TGTGCCAGCAGTTCCCCCCCTTGGGACAGGGAGGATCAGCCCCAGCATTTT
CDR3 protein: CASSSPPWDREDQPQHF

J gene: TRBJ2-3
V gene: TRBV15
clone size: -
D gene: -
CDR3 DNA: TGTGCCACCAGCAGAGAACCTCCGGGCCCCAGGAGGACAGATACGCAGTATTTT
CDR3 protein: CATSREPPGPRRTDTQYF

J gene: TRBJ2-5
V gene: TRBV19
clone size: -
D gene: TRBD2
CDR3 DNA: TGTGCCAGTAGACTCAGCGGGAGGACCCAAGAGACCCAGTACTTC
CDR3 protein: CASRLSGRTQETQYF

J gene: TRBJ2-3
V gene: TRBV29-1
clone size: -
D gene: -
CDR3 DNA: TGCAGCGTCGGAATCTCGGGACTTATCACAGATACGCAGTATTTT
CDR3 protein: CSVGISGLITDTQYF

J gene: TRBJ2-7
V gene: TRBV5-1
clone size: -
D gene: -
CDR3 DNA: TGCGCCAGCAGCTTGACAGGTACCTACGAGCAGTACTTC
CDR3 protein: CASSLTGTYEQYF

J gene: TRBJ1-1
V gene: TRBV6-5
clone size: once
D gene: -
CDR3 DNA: TGTGCCAGCAGTAACTCGAACACTGAAGCTTTCTTT
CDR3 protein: CASSNSNTEAFF

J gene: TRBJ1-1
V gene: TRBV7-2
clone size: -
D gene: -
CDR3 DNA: TGTGCCAGCAGCAGAAACGGGGGTATGAACACTGAAGCTTTCTTT
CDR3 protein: CASSRNGGMNTEAFF

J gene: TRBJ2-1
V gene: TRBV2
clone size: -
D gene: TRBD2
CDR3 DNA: TGTGCCAGCAGGGTAGGGACTAGCGGGTCTGGGGAGCAGTTCTTC
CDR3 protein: CASRVGTSGSGEQFF

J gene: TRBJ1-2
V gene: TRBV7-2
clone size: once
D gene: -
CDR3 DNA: TGTGCCAGCAGCTTAGGGGGAACGGCCTCCAGGGGCTACACCTTC
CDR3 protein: CASSLGGTASRGYTF

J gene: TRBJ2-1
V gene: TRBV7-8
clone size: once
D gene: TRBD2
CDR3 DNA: TGTGCCAGCAGCAGATACCTAGCGGGGGTCAATGAGCAGTTCTTC
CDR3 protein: CASSRYLAGVNEQFF

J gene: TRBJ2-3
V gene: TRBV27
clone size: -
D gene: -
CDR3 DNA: TGTGCCAGCAGTCCCTGGACAGAGACATACACAGATACGCAGTATTTT
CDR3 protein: CASSPWTETYTDTQYF

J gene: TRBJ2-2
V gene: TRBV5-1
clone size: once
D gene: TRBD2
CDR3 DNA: TGCGCCAGCAGCTTGGGCTGGGGGGGTCTCACCGGGGAGCTGTTTTTT
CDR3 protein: CASSLGWGGLTGELFF

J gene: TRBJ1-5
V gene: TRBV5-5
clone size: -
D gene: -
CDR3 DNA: TGTGCCAGCAGCGGACAGAATAATCAGCCCCAGCATTTT
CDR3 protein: CASSGQNNQPQHF